The 21 T cell receptor beta chains presented below share a single source sample, sequenced in a study of blood T cells in healthy people across ages. The second PCR ran roughly 6 to 11 cycles with a sample-barcoded 5' primer and J-beta primers. TCRdb passed the 5' RACE reads through MiXCR, listing each CDR3 protein once. The repertoire holds about 1,400,000 distinct CDR3 sequences, approximately 60% seen once, with over 5.5% in the top ten. The specimen sequenced was blood. Receptors were obtained from a man younger than 30 in good health.

The chain carries TRBV27 and TRBJ2-7; D perhaps matches TRBD1 (6 bases). Germline loops: CDR1 MNHEY, CDR2 SMNVEV (reference sequence). The V end lost 4 bases, the J end lost 3 bases, and 16 bases lay between the germline ends. This CDR3 is built from 15 residues. The DNA for the CDR3 is TGTGCCAGCAGTTGGGGGCAGGGTCCGATCTACGAGCAGTACTTC. Translating it yields CASSWGQGPIYEQYF.

The chain recombines TRBV20-1 with TRBJ1-2; TRBD1 might be the D (5 bases). The CDR3 totals 12 residues. Per the germline V gene, CDR1 is DFQATT and CDR2 is SNEGSKA (reference sequence). Trimming removed 6 bases at V and 0 bases at J, with 8 bases between. The CDR3 coding sequence is TGCAGTGCCCAGGGACCTAACTATGGCTACACCTTC. Its protein product is CSAQGPNYGYTF.

V and J are TRBV20-1 and TRBJ2-6, with a tentative D call TRBD1 (6 bases). V was shortened by 0 bases and J by 1 base, with 7 bases between the two germline ends. This CDR3 has 15 residues. CDR1 and CDR2 (germline): DFQATT, SNEGSKA (reference sequence). CDR3 DNA: TGCAGTGCTAGAGATCAGGGGTCTGGGGCCAACGTCCTGACTTTC. It is translated as CSARDQGSGANVLTF.

The chain's CDR3 is CSVVLAGGATDTQYF. The CDR3 nucleotides are TGCAGCGTTGTCCTAGCGGGGGGAGCCACAGATACGCAGTATTTT. This chain links TRBV29-1 with TRBJ2-3; 11 nucleotides align to TRBD2. Losses at the gene ends were 4 bases for V and 2 bases for J; bases not matched to a gene: 5. This CDR3 contains 15 residues. CDR1 and CDR2 (germline): SQVTM, ANQGSEA.

This clonotype was counted only a few times. The V gene is TRBV6-5, the J gene TRBJ1-2; D remains ambiguous. V was shortened by 2 bases and J by 8 bases, with 12 bases between the two germline ends. The germline gives CDR1 MNHEY, CDR2 SVGAGI. CDR3 length: 13 residues. CDR3 sequence reads: CASSYGGSFGYTF. The CDR3 coding sequence is TGTGCCAGCAGTTACGGCGGGTCGTTCGGCTACACCTTC.

V usage is TRBV20-1 and J usage is TRBJ1-1; no clear D gene. This CDR3 is built from 14 residues. Germline V gene sequence: CDR1 DFQATT, CDR2 SNEGSKA (reference sequence). V lost 0 bases, J lost 0 bases, and 8 bases lay in between. In DNA, the CDR3 is TGCAGTGCTAGAGATTTAGGGATGAACACTGAAGCTTTCTTT. Amino acid sequence: CSARDLGMNTEAFF.

The rearrangement joins TRBV12-3 or TRBV12-4 to TRBJ1-2, with no clear D. This CDR3 contains 14 residues. The V end was cut by 3 bases, the J end by 0 bases, with 8 bases between. CDR3 sequence: CASSFLSSNYGYTF. The CDR3 nucleotides read TGTGCCAGCAGTTTTTTGTCATCTAACTATGGCTACACCTTC.

The chain couples TRBV7-9 to TRBJ2-3; D possibly matches TRBD1 or TRBD2 (5 bases each). Trimming cost V 5 bases and J 5 bases, with 14 bases left between them. From germline, CDR1 is SEHNR and CDR2 FQNEAQ (reference sequence). The CDR3 runs to 14 residues. This CDR3 is CASSAGTAIDTQYF. DNA of the CDR3: TGTGCCAGCAGCGCCGGGACCGCCATAGATACGCAGTATTTT.

The J gene is TRBJ2-1, the V gene TRBV6-6, with D possibly matching TRBD2 (5 bases). CDR1 MNHNY and CDR2 SVGAGI come from the germline V gene (reference sequence). Trimming took 4 bases from V and 0 from J, leaving 16 bases between them. CDR3 size: 17 residues. As DNA, the CDR3 is TGTGCCAGCAGTTCCGAGAGTCCCACTAGCTCCTACAATGAGCAGTTCTTC. Translating gives CASSSESPTSSYNEQFF.

This chain connects TRBV7-2 to TRBJ2-5; tentatively, D is TRBD2 (5 bases). Between the trimmed V and J ends, which lost 1 base and 1 base, there was a span of 13 bases. In germline, CDR1 is SGHTA, CDR2 FQGNSA. This CDR3 is built from 16 residues. CDR3 coding DNA: TGTGCCAGCAGCTTAGGAGCAGGACTTCGCCAAGAGACCCAGTACTTC. Its protein is CASSLGAGLRQETQYF.

This clonotype was seen a few times. The rearrangement uses TRBV13 and TRBJ2-4; D may be TRBD1 (7 bases). The better agreement between TRBJ2-7 and the DNA end casts doubt on the J call. Germline assignment: CDR1 PRHDT and CDR2 FYEKMQ (reference sequence). The CDR3 spans 15 residues. In DNA form, the CDR3 reads TGTGCCAGCAGCTTACAGGGGGAGGCTGAGTACGAGCAGTACTTC. Amino acids: CASSLQGEAEYEQYF.

The chain is built from TRBV28 and TRBJ2-2; D not resolved. Trimming removed 7 bases from V and 3 bases from J, with 3 bases in between. The CDR3 is made up of 11 amino acids. Germline assignment: CDR1 MDHEN and CDR2 SYDVKM. This CDR3 is CASTDTGELFF. DNA of the CDR3: TGTGCCAGCACCGACACCGGGGAGCTGTTTTTT.

This clonotype was seen a handful of times. The gene calls are TRBV9 and TRBJ1-2, with 11 nucleotides matching TRBD1. Per germline, CDR1 SGDLS and CDR2 YYNGEE. The V and J ends lost 3 bases and 4 bases, in that order; junction bases with no gene match: 11. The CDR3 runs to 17 residues. CDR3 DNA: TGTGCCAGCAGCGCCGGGACAGGGGGGAATTACTTCTATGGCTACACCTTC. Residues: CASSAGTGGNYFYGYTF.

Only a few counts were recorded for this clonotype. The gene calls are TRBV29-1 and TRBJ2-1, with D maybe TRBD2 (5 bases). V gave up 7 bases and J gave up 7 bases, with 8 bases separating them. The germline V gene has CDR1 SQVTM and CDR2 ANQGSEA. This CDR3 is built from 10 residues. CDR3 nucleotide sequence: TGCAGCGCCGGGGTAAATGAGCAGTTCTTC. It specifies CSAGVNEQFF.

A word on this clonotype: The junction departs from the called germline gene at one end, perhaps through a read error. CDR3 residues: CAGSLVLARASGTYNEQFF. The CDR3, as DNA: TGTGCCGGCAGCTTAGTTCTAGCACGTGCTAGCGGGACCTACAATGAGCAGTTCTTC. The chain combines TRBV7-9 with TRBJ2-1; TRBD2 agrees at 9 bases. CDR3 length equals 19 residues. CDR1 and CDR2 from the germline V gene are SEHNR and FQNEAQ (reference sequence). Based on the CDR3 plus reference TRBV7-9 and TRBJ2-1, the full variable domain is DTGVSQNPRHKITKRGQNVTFRCDPISEHNRLYWYRQTLGQGPEFLTYFQNEAQLEKSRLLSDRFSAERPKGSFSTLEIQRTEQGDSAMYLCAGSLVLARASGTYNEQFFGPGTRLTVL.

This chain joins TRBV6-2 or TRBV6-3 and TRBJ2-7; 10 bases match TRBD1. The V gene end was trimmed by 3 bases and the J gene end by 6 bases; junction bases not matched to a gene: 5. This CDR3 contains 14 residues. The germline V gene encodes CDR1 MNHEY and CDR2 SVGEGT. The CDR3 DNA reads as TGTGCCAGCAGTTATCCCGGACAGGGGGGCGAGCAGTACTTC. Its protein is CASSYPGQGGEQYF.

This clonotype was detected many times. This chain joins TRBV4-2 and TRBJ2-3; possibly TRBD2 for D (5 bases). Trimming removed 0 bases from V and 0 bases from J, with 13 bases in between. This CDR3 has 17 amino acids. The germline gives CDR1 LGHNA, CDR2 YNFKEQ. CDR3 bases: TGTGCCAGCAGCCAAGAATGGATAGCGCCTAGCACAGATACGCAGTATTTT. Protein product: CASSQEWIAPSTDTQYF.

This clonotype has only a few counts. The V and J genes are TRBV27 and TRBJ2-3; a weak D match, TRBD2 (6 bases). Trimming left V 3 bases short and J 2 bases short, with 18 bases between. The germline V gene has CDR1 MNHEY and CDR2 SMNVEV (reference sequence). The CDR3 totals 17 residues. The CDR3, as DNA: TGTGCCAGCAGTTTGGTGGGAGGTACCCAGCCCACAGATACGCAGTATTTT. Translation: CASSLVGGTQPTDTQYF.

The V and J genes are TRBV4-1 and TRBJ2-5; D possibly corresponds to TRBD1 (6 bases). CDR1 and CDR2 from the germline V gene are MGHRA and YSYEKL. V was trimmed by 0 bases and J by 1 base, leaving 12 bases between them. The CDR3 runs to 16 residues. This CDR3 is CASSQEWAGAQETQYF. CDR3 coding DNA: TGCGCCAGCAGCCAAGAGTGGGCAGGGGCCCAAGAGACCCAGTACTTC.

To note about this clonotype: The DNA is omitted, as the CDR3 cannot be located on it reliably, and the CDR3 follows TCRdb's listing. The chain has TRBV12-3 or TRBV12-4 and TRBJ1-1. The CDR3 region is 16 residues in length, termini included. The CDR3 loop reads CASSSSEYQSNTEAFF.

This clonotype was counted a few times. The V and J genes are TRBV6-2 or TRBV6-3 and TRBJ2-7; 9 bases fit TRBD1. The CDR3 length is 17 residues. CDR1 MNHEY and CDR2 SVGEGT come from the germline V gene. The ends lost 2 bases at V and 1 base at J; junction bases unmatched: 9. This CDR3 reads CASSYNHGQGTSYEQYF. The DNA of the CDR3 is TGTGCCAGCAGTTACAACCACGGACAGGGGACTTCCTACGAGCAGTACTTC.